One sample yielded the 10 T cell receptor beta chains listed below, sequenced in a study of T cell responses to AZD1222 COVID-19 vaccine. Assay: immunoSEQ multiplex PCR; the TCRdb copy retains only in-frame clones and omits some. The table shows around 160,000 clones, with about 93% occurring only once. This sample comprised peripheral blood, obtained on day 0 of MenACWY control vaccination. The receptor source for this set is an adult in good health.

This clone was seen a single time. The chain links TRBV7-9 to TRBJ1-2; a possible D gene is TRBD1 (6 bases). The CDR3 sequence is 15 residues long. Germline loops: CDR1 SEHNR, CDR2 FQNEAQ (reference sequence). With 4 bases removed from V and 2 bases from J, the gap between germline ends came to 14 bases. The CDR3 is CASSSPETGNYGYTF. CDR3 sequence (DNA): TGTGCCAGCAGCTCCCCCGAGACAGGCAACTATGGCTACACCTTC.

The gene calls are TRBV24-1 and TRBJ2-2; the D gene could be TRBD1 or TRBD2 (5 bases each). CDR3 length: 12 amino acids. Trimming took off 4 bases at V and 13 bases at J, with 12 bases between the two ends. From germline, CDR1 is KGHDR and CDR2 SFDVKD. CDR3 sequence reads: CATSDPGTGLFF. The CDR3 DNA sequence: TGTGCCACCAGTGACCCTGGGACGGGGCTGTTTTTT.

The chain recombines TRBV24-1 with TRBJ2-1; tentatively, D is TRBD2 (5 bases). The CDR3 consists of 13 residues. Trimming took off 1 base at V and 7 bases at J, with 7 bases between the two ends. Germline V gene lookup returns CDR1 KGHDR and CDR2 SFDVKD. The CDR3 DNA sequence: TGTGCCACCAGTGATTTTGGGGAGAATGAGCAGTTCTTC. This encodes CATSDFGENEQFF.

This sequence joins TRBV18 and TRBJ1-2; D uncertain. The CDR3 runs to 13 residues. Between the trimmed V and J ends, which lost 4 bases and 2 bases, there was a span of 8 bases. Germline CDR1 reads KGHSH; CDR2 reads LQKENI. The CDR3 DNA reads TGTGCCAGCTCACACGACGGGAACTATGGCTACACCTTC. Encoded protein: CASSHDGNYGYTF.

The CDR3 is CASSHQGSGGTSNYGYTF. CDR3 nucleotide sequence: TGTGCCAGCAGCCACCAGGGTTCCGGCGGGACATCTAACTATGGCTACACCTTC. This rearrangement joins TRBV7-9 to TRBJ1-2, with D perhaps TRBD1 (6 bases). CDR3 length: 18 amino acids. V gave up 5 bases and J gave up 0 bases, with 22 bases separating them. The V gene's germline CDR1 is SEHNR and CDR2 FQNEAQ (reference sequence).

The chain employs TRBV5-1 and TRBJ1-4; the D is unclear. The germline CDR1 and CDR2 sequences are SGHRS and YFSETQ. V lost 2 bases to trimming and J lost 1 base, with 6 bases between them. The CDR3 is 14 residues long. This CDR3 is CASSLSGTNEKLFF. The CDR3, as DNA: TGCGCCAGCAGCTTATCAGGAACTAATGAAAAACTGTTTTTT.

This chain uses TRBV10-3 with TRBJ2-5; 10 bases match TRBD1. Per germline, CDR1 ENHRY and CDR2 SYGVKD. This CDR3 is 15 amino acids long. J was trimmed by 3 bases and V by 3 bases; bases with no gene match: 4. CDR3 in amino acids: CAISDTGTGEETQYF. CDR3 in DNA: TGTGCCATCAGTGACACCGGGACAGGGGAAGAGACCCAGTACTTC.

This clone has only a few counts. The CDR3 region is CASNRGGLESGELFF. In DNA, the CDR3 is TGTGCCAGCAACCGGGGAGGACTAGAGTCCGGGGAGCTGTTTTTT. This sequence joins TRBV11-2 and TRBJ2-2, with TRBD2 matching over 7 bases. Germline V lookup: CDR1 SGHAT, CDR2 FQNNGV. The CDR3 contains 15 residues. V was pared by 7 bases and J by 6 bases, with 11 bases of the junction left unmatched.

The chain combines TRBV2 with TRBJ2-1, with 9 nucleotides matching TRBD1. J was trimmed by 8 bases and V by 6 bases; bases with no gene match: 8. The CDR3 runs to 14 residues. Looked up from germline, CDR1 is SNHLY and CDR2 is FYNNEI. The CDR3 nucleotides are TGTGCCAGCAGGGTGGGACAGGGTTCCGATGAGCAGTTCTTC. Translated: CASRVGQGSDEQFF.

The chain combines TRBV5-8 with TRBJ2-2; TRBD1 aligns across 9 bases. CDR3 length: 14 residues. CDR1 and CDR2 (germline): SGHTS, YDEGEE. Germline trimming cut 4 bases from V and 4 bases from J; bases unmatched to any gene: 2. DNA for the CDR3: TGTGCCAGCAGCCGGGACAGGGCCACCGGGGAGCTGTTTTTT. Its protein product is CASSRDRATGELFF.